The present T cell receptor beta chain was sequenced within a study of PD-1 blockade in classical Hodgkin lymphoma. About the research overall: Patients were given intravenous nivolumab, 3 mg/kg, every 2 weeks. Study conclusions and caveats: Possible causes of repertoire differences, disease activity or prior therapy, remain undefined. By cycle point C4D1, TCR diversity had risen significantly in CD4+ cells (but not CD8+ cells). In newly diagnosed patients, baseline TCR diversity was reportedly below that of healthy donors.

The assay was immunoSEQ multiplex PCR, and TCRdb's table has in-frame clones only and misses some. The table shows about 31,000 clones, with 60% to 80% occurring only once. Brentuximab vedotin exposure varied, and every patient relapsed after autologous stem cell transplantation. CDR3 length: 20 residues. J gave up 3 bases and V 1 base, and 17 bases lay outside the gene matches. From germline, CDR1 is MNHEY and CDR2 SMNVEV (reference sequence). In its sample, this clone was seen once. Its antigen is not known. The sequence came from a human donor with classical Hodgkin lymphoma. V and J are TRBV27 and TRBJ2-7, with 11 bases lining up with TRBD1. The source was peripheral blood mononuclear cells (PBMCs), collected before the second cycle of nivolumab. The CDR3 region is CASSLYSGQGATPTVYEQYF. The CDR3 DNA is TGTGCCAGCAGTTTATATTCAGGACAGGGGGCCACGCCGACCGTCTACGAGCAGTACTTC.